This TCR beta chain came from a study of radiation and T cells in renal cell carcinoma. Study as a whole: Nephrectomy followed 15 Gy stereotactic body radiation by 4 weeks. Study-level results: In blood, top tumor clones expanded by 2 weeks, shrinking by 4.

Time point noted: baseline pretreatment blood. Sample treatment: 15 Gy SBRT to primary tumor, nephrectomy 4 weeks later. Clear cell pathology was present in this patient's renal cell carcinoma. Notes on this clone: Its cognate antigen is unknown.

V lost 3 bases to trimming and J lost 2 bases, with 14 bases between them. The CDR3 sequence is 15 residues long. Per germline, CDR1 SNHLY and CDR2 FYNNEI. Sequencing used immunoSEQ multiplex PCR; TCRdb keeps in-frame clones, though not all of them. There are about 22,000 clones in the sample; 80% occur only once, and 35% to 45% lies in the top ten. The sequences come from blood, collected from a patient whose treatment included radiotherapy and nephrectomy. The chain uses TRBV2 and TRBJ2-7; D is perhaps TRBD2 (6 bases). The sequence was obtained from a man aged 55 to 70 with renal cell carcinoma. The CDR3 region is CASSETRRPAYEQYF. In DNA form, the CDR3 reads TGTGCCAGCAGTGAGACTAGACGACCCGCCTACGAGCAGTACTTC. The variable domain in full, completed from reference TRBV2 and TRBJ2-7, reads EPEVTQTPSHQVTQMGQEVILRCVPISNHLYFYWYRQILGQKVEFLVSFYNNEISEKSEIFDDQFSVERPDGSNFTLKIRSTKLEDSAMYFCASSETRRPAYEQYFGPGTRLTVT.